What follows are 18 T cell receptor beta chains derived from one specimen sequenced in a study of blood T cell repertoires in COVID-19. Method: immunoSEQ multiplex PCR; TCRdb's copy keeps in-frame clones and lacks some. In the table there are about 130,000 clones, roughly 80% of which are singletons. Sample: peripheral blood. The receptor source for this set is an older woman with COVID-19, enrolled during active disease.

This clone was picked up a small number of times. The chain carries TRBV2 and TRBJ1-4; 7 bases are shared with TRBD1. This CDR3 is 15 amino acids long. The J segment lost 8 bases and the V segment lost 6 bases, leaving 12 bases of the junction unmatched. Germline assignment: CDR1 SNHLY and CDR2 FYNNEI. This CDR3 is CASRGAGGVGEKLFF. In nucleotides, the CDR3 is TGTGCCAGCAGGGGGGCAGGGGGAGTCGGGGAAAAACTGTTTTTT.

The gene calls are TRBV10-3 and TRBJ1-2; 9 positions agree with TRBD1. The germline V gene has CDR1 ENHRY and CDR2 SYGVKD. V shed 1 base, J shed 0 bases, and the junction held 3 bases outside the gene matches. The CDR3 sequence is 16 residues long. The CDR3 nucleotides read TGTGCCATCAGTGAGTGGGGGGACAGGGCTAACTATGGCTACACCTTC. Its translation: CAISEWGDRANYGYTF.

The chain links TRBV2 to TRBJ1-2; 9 bases fit TRBD1. Germline V gene lookup returns CDR1 SNHLY and CDR2 FYNNEI. The CDR3 consists of 14 residues. V lost 3 bases and J lost 3; bases outside the gene matches: 2. The CDR3 spells CASSDWTGDYGYTF. The CDR3 bases are TGTGCCAGCAGTGACTGGACAGGGGACTATGGCTACACCTTC. Based on the CDR3 plus reference TRBV2 and TRBJ1-2, the full variable domain is EPEVTQTPSHQVTQMGQEVILRCVPISNHLYFYWYRQILGQKVEFLVSFYNNEISEKSEIFDDQFSVERPDGSNFTLKIRSTKLEDSAMYFCASSDWTGDYGYTFGSGTRLTVV.

The rearrangement joins TRBV30 to TRBJ1-1; the D gene is possibly TRBD1 (6 bases). Per germline, CDR1 GTSNPN and CDR2 SVGIG (reference sequence). This CDR3 has 13 residues. The V gene lost 3 bases and the J gene lost 0 bases, with 8 bases spanning the gap. CDR3 nucleotides: TGTGCCTGGAGCGGACAGCTGAACACTGAAGCTTTCTTT. Protein product: CAWSGQLNTEAFF.

This clone appeared a single time. The chain combines TRBV5-1 with TRBJ1-1; 7 bases line up with TRBD1. This CDR3 region has 14 residues. CDR1 is SGHRS, CDR2 YFSETQ, per germline. Germline trimming cut 6 bases from V and 4 bases from J; bases unmatched to any gene: 9. CDR3 region: CASTAGTESTEAFF. The CDR3 nucleotides read TGCGCCAGCACCGCGGGGACAGAGAGCACTGAAGCTTTCTTT.

The DNA of the CDR3 is TGTGCCAGCAGCCAAGATTATGGGGGCCCGACCTCCCAAGAGACCCAGTACTTC. Protein sequence: CASSQDYGGPTSQETQYF. V is TRBV3-1 (or the pseudogene TRBV3-2) and J is TRBJ2-5; D possibly corresponds to TRBD1 (6 bases). Germline-derived CDR1 and CDR2 are LGHDT and YNNKEL (reference sequence). CDR3 length equals 18 residues. V shed 0 bases and J shed 1 base, with 18 bases lying between them.

The CDR3 region has the DNA TGTGCCAGCACCCCCACAGGGCGCTATGGCTACACCTTC. Translation: CASTPTGRYGYTF. The chain uses TRBV9 and TRBJ1-2; maybe TRBD1 (6 bases). CDR3 length: 13 residues. Trimming shortened V by 6 bases and J by 4 bases, and 13 bases separated the two germline ends. Germline-derived CDR1 and CDR2 are SGDLS and YYNGEE.

A few counts support this clone. V and J are TRBV7-2 and TRBJ1-5, with 9 bases lining up with TRBD1. J gave up 4 bases and V 5 bases, and 18 bases lay outside the gene matches. The CDR3 sequence is 19 residues long. Looked up from germline, CDR1 is SGHTA and CDR2 is FQGNSA. CDR3 residues: CASSLGPGTGNNRNQPQHF. CDR3 DNA: TGTGCCAGCAGCCTAGGACCCGGGACAGGGAATAACAGAAATCAGCCCCAGCATTTT. Filled out from reference TRBV7-2 and TRBJ1-5, the complete variable domain reads GAGVSQSPSNKVTEKGKDVELRCDPISGHTALYWYRQSLGQGLEFLIYFQGNSAPDKSGLPSDRFSAERTGGSVSTLTIQRTQQEDSAVYLCASSLGPGTGNNRNQPQHFGDGTRLSIL.

This clone appeared once. J is TRBJ1-5 and V is TRBV29-1, with D maybe TRBD1 (6 bases). The germline V and J ends were trimmed by 5 bases and 4 bases, with 15 bases remaining between them. The CDR3 has 14 residues. Looked up from germline, CDR1 is SQVTM and CDR2 is ANQGSEA. The CDR3 region is CSVQQGVGNQPQHF. Written as DNA, the CDR3 is TGCAGCGTTCAACAGGGAGTCGGTAATCAGCCCCAGCATTTT.

The chain joins TRBV3-1 (or the pseudogene TRBV3-2) to TRBJ1-6; tentative D call: TRBD1 (6 bases). The CDR3 consists of 16 residues. Deletions cut 4 bases from V and 4 bases from J, with 14 bases between. Per the germline V gene, CDR1 is LGHDT and CDR2 is YNNKEL (reference sequence). The CDR3 DNA follows: TGTGCCAGCAGCCTCCGACAGGCCGCTTATAATTCACCCCTCCACTTT. Its protein is CASSLRQAAYNSPLHF.

The gene calls are TRBV19 and TRBJ2-7; D is possibly TRBD2 (5 bases). The V end was cut by 4 bases, the J end by 0 bases, with 13 bases between. This CDR3 region has 15 residues. Germline CDR1 and CDR2: LNHDA and SQIVND (reference sequence). This chain's CDR3 is CASSTRGFSSYEQYF. DNA for the CDR3: TGTGCCAGTAGTACCCGGGGATTTTCCTCCTACGAGCAGTACTTC. The full variable domain, completed using reference TRBV19 and TRBJ2-7, is DGGITQSPKYLFRKEGQNVTLSCEQNLNHDAMYWYRQDPGQGLRLIYYSQIVNDFQKGDIAEGYSVSREKKESFPLTVTSAQKNPTAFYLCASSTRGFSSYEQYFGPGTRLTVT.

The gene calls are TRBV10-3 and TRBJ2-6, with 9 bases identical to TRBD1. Germline CDR1 reads ENHRY; CDR2 reads SYGVKD. J was trimmed by 0 bases and V by 10 bases; bases with no gene match: 10. This CDR3 is 17 amino acids long. The CDR3 bases are TGTGCCAACGCTCCGGGACAGGGCCTCTCTGGGGCCAACGTCCTGACTTTC. Translation: CANAPGQGLSGANVLTF.

The chain employs TRBV9 and TRBJ1-3; 7 nucleotides line up with TRBD1. Losses at the gene ends were 0 bases for V and 4 bases for J; bases not matched to a gene: 10. The germline V gene encodes CDR1 SGDLS and CDR2 YYNGEE. The CDR3 spans 17 residues. The CDR3 reads CASSVGGTGAAGNTIYF. DNA of the CDR3: TGTGCCAGCAGCGTAGGAGGAACAGGGGCAGCGGGAAACACCATATATTTT.

This clone has just a few counts. The chain employs TRBV6-5 and TRBJ2-3, with 11 bases that match TRBD2. CDR1 MNHEY and CDR2 SVGAGI come from the germline V gene. The CDR3 runs 15 residues. With 7 bases clipped from V and 3 bases from J, the junction kept 6 bases outside the gene matches. DNA for the CDR3: TGTGCCAGCACCTTAGCGGGGGGGCCGACAGATACGCAGTATTTT. As protein: CASTLAGGPTDTQYF.

The chain employs TRBV28 and TRBJ2-6; D might be TRBD2 (6 bases). The CDR3 runs to 15 residues. The germline gives CDR1 MDHEN, CDR2 SYDVKM. Deletions cut 4 bases from V and 2 bases from J, with 9 bases between. The chain's CDR3 is CASSSPGAGANVLTF. CDR3 DNA sequence: TGTGCCAGCAGTTCCCCGGGGGCTGGGGCCAACGTCCTGACTTTC.

The genes are TRBV11-2 and TRBJ1-6; D remains unclear. V lost 1 base and J lost 8, with 15 bases in between. Looked up from germline, CDR1 is SGHAT and CDR2 is FQNNGV. The CDR3 runs to 16 residues. The CDR3 coding sequence is TGTGCCAGCAGCTTAGGAGGGTGGGAGGGAGATTCACCCCTCCACTTT. It encodes CASSLGGWEGDSPLHF.

The table lists this clone with a count of one. V is TRBV28 and J is TRBJ2-7, with TRBD1 matching 10 bases. The germline V gene encodes CDR1 MDHEN and CDR2 SYDVKM. The CDR3 is made up of 16 amino acids. Trimming removed 5 bases from V and 5 bases from J; junction bases left unmatched: 12. The CDR3 loop reads CASSRPGQGLWDEQYF. The CDR3 nucleotides are TGTGCCAGCAGTCGCCCGGGACAGGGGCTATGGGACGAGCAGTACTTC.

This clone was counted only a few times. The chain carries TRBV5-6 and TRBJ2-3; 9 bases agree with TRBD2. CDR3 length: 16 amino acids. Trimming cost V 5 bases and J 10 bases; bases outside gene matches: 17. Germline lookup yields CDR1 SGHDT and CDR2 YYEEEE. CDR3 coding DNA: TGTGCCAGCAGGGCTGGTAGCGGGGGATACGGTACGGCGCAGTATTTT. Translated: CASRAGSGGYGTAQYF.